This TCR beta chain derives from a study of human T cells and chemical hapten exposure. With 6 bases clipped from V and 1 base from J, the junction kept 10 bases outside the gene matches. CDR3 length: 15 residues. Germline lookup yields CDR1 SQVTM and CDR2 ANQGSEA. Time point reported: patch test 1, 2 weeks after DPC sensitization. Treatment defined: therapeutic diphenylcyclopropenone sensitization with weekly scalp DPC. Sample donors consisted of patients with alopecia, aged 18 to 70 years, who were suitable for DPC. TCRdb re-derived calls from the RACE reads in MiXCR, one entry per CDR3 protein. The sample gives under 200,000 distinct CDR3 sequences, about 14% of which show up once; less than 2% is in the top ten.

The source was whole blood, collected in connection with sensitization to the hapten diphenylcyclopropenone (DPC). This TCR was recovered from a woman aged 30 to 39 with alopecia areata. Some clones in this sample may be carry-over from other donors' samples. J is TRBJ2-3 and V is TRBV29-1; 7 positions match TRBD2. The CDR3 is CSVDRVSGGTDTQYF. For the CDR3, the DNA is TGCAGCGTCGACCGCGTGAGCGGGGGCACAGATACGCAGTATTTT.